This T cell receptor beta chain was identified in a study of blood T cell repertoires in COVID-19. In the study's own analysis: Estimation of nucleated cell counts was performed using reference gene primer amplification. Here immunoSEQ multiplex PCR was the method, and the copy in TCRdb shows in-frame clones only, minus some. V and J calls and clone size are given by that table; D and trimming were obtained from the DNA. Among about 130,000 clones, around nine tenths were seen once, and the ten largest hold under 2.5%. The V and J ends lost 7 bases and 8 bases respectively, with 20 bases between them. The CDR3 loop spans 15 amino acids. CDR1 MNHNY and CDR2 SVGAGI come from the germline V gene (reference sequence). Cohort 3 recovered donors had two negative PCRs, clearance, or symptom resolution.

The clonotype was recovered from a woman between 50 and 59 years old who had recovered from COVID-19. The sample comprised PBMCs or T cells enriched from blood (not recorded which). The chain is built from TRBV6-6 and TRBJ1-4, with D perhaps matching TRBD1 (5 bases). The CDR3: CASNNPGFLGEKLFF. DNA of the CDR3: TGTGCCAGCAACAATCCAGGGTTTCTGGGGGAAAAACTGTTTTTT.